This TCR beta chain derives from a study of shared clonotypes between healthy human individuals. Assay used: immunoSEQ multiplex PCR; TCRdb lists only in-frame clones, some missing. The sample consists of some 660,000 clones, roughly 73% of them appearing once. This clone came up a few times. Other DNA variants within this sample encode the same CDR3. Sequencing was performed on memory CD4+ T cells sorted from blood. Documented subset: CD45RA-negative fraction. The source is a young woman in good health.

The chain's CDR3 is CASSLGGLAGVETQYF. The CDR3 bases are TGTGCCAGCAGCTTAGGGGGACTAGCGGGAGTGGAGACCCAGTACTTC. This chain uses TRBV7-2 with TRBJ2-5; TRBD2 aligns across 14 bases. Per the germline V gene, CDR1 is SGHTA and CDR2 is FQGNSA. This CDR3 spans 16 amino acids. V was clipped by 1 base and J by 5 bases; unmatched bases: 3.